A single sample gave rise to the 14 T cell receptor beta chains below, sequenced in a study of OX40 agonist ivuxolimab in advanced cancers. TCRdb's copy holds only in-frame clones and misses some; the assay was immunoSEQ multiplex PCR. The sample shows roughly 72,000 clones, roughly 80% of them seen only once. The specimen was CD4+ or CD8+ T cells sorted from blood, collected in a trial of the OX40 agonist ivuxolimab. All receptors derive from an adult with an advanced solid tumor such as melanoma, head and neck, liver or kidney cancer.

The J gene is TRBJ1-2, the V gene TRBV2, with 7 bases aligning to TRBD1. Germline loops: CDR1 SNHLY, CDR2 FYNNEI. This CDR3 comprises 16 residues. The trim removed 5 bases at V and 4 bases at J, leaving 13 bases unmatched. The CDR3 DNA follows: TGTGCCAGCAGTCAGAATATACAGGGGTCCTTCTATGGCTACACCTTC. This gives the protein CASSQNIQGSFYGYTF.

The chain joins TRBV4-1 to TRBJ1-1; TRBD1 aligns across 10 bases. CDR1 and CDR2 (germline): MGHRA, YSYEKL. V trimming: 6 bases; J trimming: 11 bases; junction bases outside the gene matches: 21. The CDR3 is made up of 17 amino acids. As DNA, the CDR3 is TGCGCCAGCAGTCGACAGGGGGCGGTGTCGGGACCTTGGGGGGCTTTCTTT. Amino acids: CASSRQGAVSGPWGAFF.

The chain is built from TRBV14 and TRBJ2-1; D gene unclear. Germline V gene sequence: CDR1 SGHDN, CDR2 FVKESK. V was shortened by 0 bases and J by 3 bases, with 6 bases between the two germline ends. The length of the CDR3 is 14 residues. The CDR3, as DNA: TGTGCCAGCAGCCAAGATGGGCTCTACAATGAGCAGTTCTTC. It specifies CASSQDGLYNEQFF.

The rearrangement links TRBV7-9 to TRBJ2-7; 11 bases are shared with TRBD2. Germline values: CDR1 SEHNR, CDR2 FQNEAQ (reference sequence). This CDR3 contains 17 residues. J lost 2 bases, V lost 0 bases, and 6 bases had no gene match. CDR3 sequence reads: CASSLAQLAGVAYEQYF. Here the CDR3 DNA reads TGTGCCAGCAGCTTAGCTCAACTAGCGGGGGTTGCCTACGAGCAGTACTTC.

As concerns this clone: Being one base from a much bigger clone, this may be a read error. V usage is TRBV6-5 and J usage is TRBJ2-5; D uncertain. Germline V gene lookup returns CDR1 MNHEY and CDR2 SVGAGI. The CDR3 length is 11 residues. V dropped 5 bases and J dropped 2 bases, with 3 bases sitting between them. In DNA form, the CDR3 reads TGTGCCAGCAGTGCGCAAGAGACCCAGTACTTC. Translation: CASSAQETQYF.

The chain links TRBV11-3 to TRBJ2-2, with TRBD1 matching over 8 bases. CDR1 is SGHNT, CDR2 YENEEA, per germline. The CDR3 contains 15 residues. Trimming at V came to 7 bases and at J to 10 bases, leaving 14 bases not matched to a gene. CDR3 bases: TGTGCCAGCACCCAGGGGGCCCTCACGGAGGAGGAGCTGTTTTTT. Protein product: CASTQGALTEEELFF.

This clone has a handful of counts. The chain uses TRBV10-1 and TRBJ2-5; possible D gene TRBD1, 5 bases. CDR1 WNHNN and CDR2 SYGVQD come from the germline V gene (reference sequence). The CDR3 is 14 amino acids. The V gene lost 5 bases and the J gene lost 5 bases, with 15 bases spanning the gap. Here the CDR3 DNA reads TGCGCCAGCAGTCAAGGACAAGCTGGGGAGACCCAGTACTTC. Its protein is CASSQGQAGETQYF.

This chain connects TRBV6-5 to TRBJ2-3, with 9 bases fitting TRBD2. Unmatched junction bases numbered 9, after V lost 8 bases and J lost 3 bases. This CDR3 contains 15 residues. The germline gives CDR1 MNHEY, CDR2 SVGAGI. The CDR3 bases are TGTGCCAGCGGACGAGGTAGCGGGAGAACAGATACGCAGTATTTT. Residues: CASGRGSGRTDTQYF.

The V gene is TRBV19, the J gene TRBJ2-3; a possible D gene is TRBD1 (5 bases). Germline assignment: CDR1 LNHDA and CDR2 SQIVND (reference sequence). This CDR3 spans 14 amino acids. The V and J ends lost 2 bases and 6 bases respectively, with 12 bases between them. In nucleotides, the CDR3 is TGTGCCAGTAGTATACTAAGGGGCGCCGATACGCAGTATTTT. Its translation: CASSILRGADTQYF.

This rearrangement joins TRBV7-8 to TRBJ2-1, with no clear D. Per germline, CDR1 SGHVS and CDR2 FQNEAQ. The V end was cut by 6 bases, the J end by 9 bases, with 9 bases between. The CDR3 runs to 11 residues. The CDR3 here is CASSPSGEQFF. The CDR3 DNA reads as TGTGCCAGCAGTCCCAGTGGTGAGCAGTTCTTC.

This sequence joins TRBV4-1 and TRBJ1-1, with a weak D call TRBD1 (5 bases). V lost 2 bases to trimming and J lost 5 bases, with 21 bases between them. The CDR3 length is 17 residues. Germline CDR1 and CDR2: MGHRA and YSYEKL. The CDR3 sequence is CASSQSAGQILGTEAFF. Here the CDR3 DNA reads TGCGCCAGCAGCCAATCCGCAGGACAAATTCTGGGGACTGAAGCTTTCTTT.

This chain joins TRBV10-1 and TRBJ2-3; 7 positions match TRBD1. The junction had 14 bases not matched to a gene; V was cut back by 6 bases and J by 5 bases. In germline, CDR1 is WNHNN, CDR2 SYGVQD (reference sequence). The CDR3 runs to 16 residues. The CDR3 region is CASRDDRAPRGDTQYF. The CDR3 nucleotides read TGCGCCAGCAGAGACGACAGGGCCCCTCGGGGAGATACGCAGTATTTT.

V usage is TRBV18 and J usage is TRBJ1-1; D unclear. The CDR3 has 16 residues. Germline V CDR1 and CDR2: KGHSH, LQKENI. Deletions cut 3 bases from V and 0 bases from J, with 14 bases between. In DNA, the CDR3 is TGTGCCAGCTCACCTGCCGTGCTGACGTTGAACACTGAAGCTTTCTTT. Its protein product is CASSPAVLTLNTEAFF. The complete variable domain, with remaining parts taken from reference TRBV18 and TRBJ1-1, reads NAGVMQNPRHLVRRRGQEARLRCSPMKGHSHVYWYRQLPEEGLKFMVYLQKENIIDESGMPKERFSAEFPKEGPSILRIQQVVRGDSAAYFCASSPAVLTLNTEAFFGQGTRLTVV.

This chain's CDR3 is CASVISGNYNEQFF. As DNA, the CDR3 is TGTGCCAGCGTTATTAGCGGGAACTACAATGAGCAGTTCTTC. This chain uses TRBV28 with TRBJ2-1, with 8 bases aligning to TRBD2. CDR1 MDHEN and CDR2 SYDVKM come from the germline V gene. V lost 8 bases to trimming and J lost 3 bases; unmatched junction nucleotides: 6. This CDR3 region has 14 residues.